Each of the 8 T cell receptor beta chains below was sequenced from the same sample in a study of T cells in Graves' hyperthyroidism and ophthalmopathy. It was RNA transcripts that yielded the amplified TCR beta CDR3 regions. The primer set for the first-round RT-PCR of the TCR CDR3 was HTBI. MiXCR was run by TCRdb on the multiplex PCR reads, yielding one entry per CDR3 protein. Of some 460,000 distinct CDR3 sequences listed, 15% to 17% were seen once; the top ten hold less than 15%. Sequencing input: blood. The source is a woman between 18 and 29 years old with Graves' hyperthyroidism.

This clonotype was picked up many times. The V call is TRBV11-2, the J call TRBJ2-1, with D tentatively TRBD1 or TRBD2 (5 bases each). The CDR3 runs to 13 residues. Between the trimmed V and J ends, which lost 5 bases and 11 bases, there was a span of 16 bases. The germline CDR1 and CDR2 sequences are SGHAT and FQNNGV. The CDR3 region has the DNA TGTGCCAGCAGCCAAGTAGTGTGGGGGAAGCAGTTCTTC. It yields the protein CASSQVVWGKQFF.

This clonotype was seen many times. V and J are TRBV2 and TRBJ1-2, with D possibly matching TRBD1 (6 bases). Trimming took 6 bases from V and 4 from J, leaving 15 bases between them. This CDR3 comprises 14 residues. Germline V gene data show CDR1 as SNHLY and CDR2 as FYNNEI. This CDR3 reads CASSAITGLYGYTF. CDR3 nucleotide sequence: TGTGCCAGCAGCGCAATCACAGGGCTCTATGGCTACACCTTC. Using reference TRBV2 and TRBJ1-2 for the parts outside the CDR3, the full variable domain is EPEVTQTPSHQVTQMGQEVILRCVPISNHLYFYWYRQILGQKVEFLVSFYNNEISEKSEIFDDQFSVERPDGSNFTLKIRSTKLEDSAMYFCASSAITGLYGYTFGSGTRLTVV.

This clonotype appeared many times. The chain combines TRBV3-1 with TRBJ2-2, with TRBD2 matching over 7 bases. The CDR3 covers 15 residues. The trim removed 7 bases at V and 4 bases at J, leaving 9 bases unmatched. In germline, CDR1 is LGHDT, CDR2 YNNKEL (reference sequence). Here the CDR3 DNA reads TGTGCCAGCACGCCTTCGCGGGGGTCCACCGGGGAGCTGTTTTTT. The encoded protein is CASTPSRGSTGELFF.

This clonotype was recorded many times. The gene calls are TRBV11-2 and TRBJ2-1; D is perhaps TRBD1 (7 bases). The V gene's germline CDR1 is SGHAT and CDR2 FQNNGV. Between the trimmed V and J ends, which lost 5 bases and 1 base, there was a span of 12 bases. CDR3 length: 15 amino acids. The CDR3 DNA reads TGTGCCAGCAGCCCCGGGGGACAGTCCTACAATGAGCAGTTCTTC. This encodes CASSPGGQSYNEQFF. The variable domain in full, completed from reference TRBV11-2 and TRBJ2-1, reads EAGVAQSPRYKIIEKRQSVAFWCNPISGHATLYWYQQILGQGPKLLIQFQNNGVVDDSQLPKDRFSAERLKGVDSTLKIQPAKLEDSAVYLCASSPGGQSYNEQFFGPGTRLTVL.

In this sample, this clonotype turned up many times. The genes are TRBV2 and TRBJ2-7; TRBD1 matches at 9 bases. CDR3 length: 13 amino acids. Germline CDR1 is SNHLY and CDR2 is FYNNEI. Unmatched junction bases numbered 5, after V lost 7 bases and J lost 4 bases. CDR3 in DNA: TGTGCCAGCAATCGGGACAGGGAATACGAGCAGTACTTC. It codes for CASNRDREYEQYF.

Ten or more counts support this clonotype. V is TRBV3-1 and J is TRBJ2-5, with D maybe TRBD1 (6 bases). The CDR3 covers 15 residues. Germline lookup yields CDR1 LGHDT and CDR2 YNNKEL (reference sequence). Trimming took 0 bases from V and 3 from J, leaving 11 bases between them. The CDR3 here is CASSQDPGTKETQYF. CDR3 DNA: TGTGCCAGCAGCCAAGATCCCGGGACAAAAGAGACCCAGTACTTC.

This clonotype was detected only a few times. V is TRBV7-9 and J is TRBJ2-1, with D possibly matching TRBD2 (6 bases). Per the germline V gene, CDR1 is SEHNR and CDR2 is FQNEAQ (reference sequence). The V end was cut by 3 bases, the J end by 2 bases, with 11 bases between. CDR3 length equals 15 residues. For the CDR3, the DNA is TGTGCCAGCAGCTTCGGGGGATTCACCTACAATGAGCAGTTCTTC. This codes for CASSFGGFTYNEQFF.

The CDR3 protein is CASVRSPGQLFPFRKTQYF. The CDR3 bases are TGTGCTAGTGTCCGCTCTCCGGGACAGCTTTTCCCCTTCCGGAAGACCCAGTACTTC. The rearrangement joins TRBV12-5 to TRBJ2-5; 7 bases fit TRBD1. CDR1 LGHNT and CDR2 FRNRAP come from the germline V gene. Trimming at V came to 7 bases and at J to 6 bases, leaving 26 bases not matched to a gene. The CDR3 totals 19 residues.